This T cell receptor beta chain was identified during a study of Ad26.COV2.S vaccination and SARS-CoV-2 variants. Treatment meaning: about 20 received Ad26.COV2.S at low or high dose, single or two shots; 5 received placebo; per-sample allocation not given. Specimens were obtained on day 63 following the first vaccine or placebo injection. CDR1 is SGDLS and CDR2 is YYNGEE in the germline V gene. The CDR3 has 12 amino acids. The V gene lost 7 bases and the J gene lost 4 bases, with 8 bases spanning the gap. Some clones are missing from TCRdb's copy, which holds only in-frame ones; the method was immunoSEQ multiplex PCR. The table includes about 370,000 clones, over 75% detected once.

This sample comprised peripheral blood, obtained in a trial of Ad26.COV2.S vaccine versus placebo. V usage is TRBV9 and J usage is TRBJ1-4, with D possibly being TRBD1 (5 bases). This receptor was taken from a person between 18 and 59 years old who received the Ad26.COV2.S COVID-19 vaccine or a placebo. CDR3 protein: CASGTGNEKLFF. The CDR3 coding sequence is TGTGCCAGCGGGACGGGTAATGAAAAACTGTTTTTT.